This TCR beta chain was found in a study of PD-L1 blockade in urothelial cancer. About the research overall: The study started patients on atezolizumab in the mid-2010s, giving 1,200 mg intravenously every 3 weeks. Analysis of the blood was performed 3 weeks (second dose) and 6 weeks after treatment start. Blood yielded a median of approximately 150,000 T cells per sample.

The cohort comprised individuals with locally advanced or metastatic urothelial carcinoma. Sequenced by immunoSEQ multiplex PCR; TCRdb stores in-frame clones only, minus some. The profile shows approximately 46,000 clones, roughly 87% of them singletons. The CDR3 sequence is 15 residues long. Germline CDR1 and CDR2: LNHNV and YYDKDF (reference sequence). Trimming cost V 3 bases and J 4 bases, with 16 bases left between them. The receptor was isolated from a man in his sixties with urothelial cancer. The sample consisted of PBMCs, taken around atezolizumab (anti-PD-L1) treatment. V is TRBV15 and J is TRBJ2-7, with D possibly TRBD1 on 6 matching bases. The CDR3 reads CATSREPGQLYEQYF. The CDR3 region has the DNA TGTGCCACCAGCAGGGAACCGGGACAACTATACGAGCAGTACTTC.